This T cell receptor beta chain was documented in a study of shared clonotypes between healthy human individuals. General study results and limits: Tissues were not sampled, only blood, and their repertoires likely differ. Memory subsets had estimated richness that was generally smaller than that of naive subsets.

Concerning this clone itself: Its cognate antigen is unknown.

Sequenced by immunoSEQ multiplex PCR; TCRdb stores in-frame clones only, minus some. The sample consists of millions of clones, about 94% of them appearing once. Naive-designated CD8 cells lacked CD45RO, were positively enriched for CCR7, and omitted terminally differentiated effector memory CD45RA+ cells. The CDR3 is 14 amino acids. Germline CDR1 LNHDA, CDR2 SQIVND (reference sequence). Unmatched junction bases numbered 14, after V lost 9 bases and J lost 6 bases. The sample consisted of naive CD8+ T cells sorted from blood. This sequence was found in a man aged 18-30 years in good health. V usage is TRBV19 and J usage is TRBJ2-7, with 7 positions matching TRBD1. CDR3 sequence (DNA): TGTGCCAGCACCCCCACACAGGGGTCGGGCGAGCAGTACTTC. It encodes CASTPTQGSGEQYF. Drawing the rest from reference TRBV19 and TRBJ2-7, the complete variable domain is DGGITQSPKYLFRKEGQNVTLSCEQNLNHDAMYWYRQDPGQGLRLIYYSQIVNDFQKGDIAEGYSVSREKKESFPLTVTSAQKNPTAFYLCASTPTQGSGEQYFGPGTRLTVT.